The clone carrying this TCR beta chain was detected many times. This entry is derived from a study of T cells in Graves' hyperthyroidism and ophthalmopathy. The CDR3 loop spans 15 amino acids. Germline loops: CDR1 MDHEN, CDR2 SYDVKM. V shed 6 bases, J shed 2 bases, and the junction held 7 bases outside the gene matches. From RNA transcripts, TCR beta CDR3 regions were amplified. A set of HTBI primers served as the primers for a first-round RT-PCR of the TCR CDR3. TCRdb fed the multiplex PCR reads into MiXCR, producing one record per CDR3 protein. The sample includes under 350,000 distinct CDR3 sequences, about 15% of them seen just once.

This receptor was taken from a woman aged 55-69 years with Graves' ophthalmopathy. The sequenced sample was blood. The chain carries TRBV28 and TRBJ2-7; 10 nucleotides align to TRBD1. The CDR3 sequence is CASRRGDRGPYEQYF. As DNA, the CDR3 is TGTGCCAGCAGGCGAGGGGACAGGGGACCCTACGAGCAGTACTTC.